The next 18 T cell receptor beta chains were all read from a single sample in a study of beta chain features in type 1 diabetes. Study results and limitations: Moderate but significant shortening of TCRB CDR3s was recorded in all four CD4+ subsets from Type 1 diabetes patients.

For these TCRs, the target antigens are not known. Investigators reverse transcribed all isolated RNA, so they sequenced expressed TCRB transcripts. The repertoire was sequenced with immunoSEQ multiplex PCR; TCRdb's copy has only in-frame clones and lacks some. This sample has 140,000 or so clones, with about 12% found just once. The sequenced sample consisted of central memory CD4+ T cells from blood. Receptors originate from a man between 18 and 35 years old with type 1 diabetes.

In this sample, this clone turned up a few times. J is TRBJ1-6 and V is TRBV6-5; the D gene is possibly TRBD1 (6 bases). Deletions cut 5 bases from V and 2 bases from J, with 10 bases between. The germline V gene encodes CDR1 MNHEY and CDR2 SVGAGI. This CDR3 spans 15 amino acids. For the CDR3, the DNA is TGTGCCAGCAGTCCACAGGGAACCTATAATTCACCCCTCCACTTT. This codes for CASSPQGTYNSPLHF.

The chain combines TRBV2 with TRBJ1-2; 7 nucleotides match TRBD1. CDR1 is SNHLY and CDR2 is FYNNEI in the germline V gene. V dropped 5 bases and J dropped 7; count of bases not matched to a gene: 10. This CDR3 has 14 residues. As DNA, the CDR3 is TGTGCCAGCAGTCCCCAGGGGGGCGCGGTTGGCTACACCTTC. Its protein is CASSPQGGAVGYTF.

V usage is TRBV19 and J usage is TRBJ2-5, with D unresolved. V shed 5 bases and J shed 4 bases, with 11 bases lying between them. Germline V lookup: CDR1 LNHDA, CDR2 SQIVND (reference sequence). The CDR3 sequence is 13 residues long. The chain's CDR3 is CASSDTRGETQYF. DNA for the CDR3: TGTGCCAGTAGTGACACCCGCGGAGAGACCCAGTACTTC.

The chain couples TRBV4-1 to TRBJ2-1; 9 bases line up with TRBD2. This CDR3 is 15 amino acids long. Germline V gene data show CDR1 as MGHRA and CDR2 as YSYEKL. V was clipped by 3 bases and J by 3 bases; unmatched bases: 3. CDR3 coding DNA: TGCGCCAGCAGCCAGGGCGGGGGGGGCTACAATGAGCAGTTCTTC. Translating it yields CASSQGGGGYNEQFF.

Here the CDR3 reads CASSAGTGGVPLHF. Here the CDR3 DNA reads TGTGCCAGCAGCGCAGGGACAGGGGGTGTACCCCTCCACTTT. The V and J genes are TRBV9 and TRBJ1-6; 11 nucleotides agree with TRBD1. The ends lost 3 bases at V and 12 bases at J; junction bases unmatched: 5. Germline V gives CDR1 SGDLS, CDR2 YYNGEE. The CDR3 sequence is 14 residues long.

The chain employs TRBV30 and TRBJ2-7; 10 bases align to TRBD2. Germline CDR1 reads GTSNPN; CDR2 reads SVGIG (reference sequence). J gave up 5 bases and V 2 bases, and 15 bases lay outside the gene matches. The CDR3 loop spans 17 amino acids. DNA for the CDR3: TGTGCCTGGAGTCCCAGAAGCGGGGGGGCCGCTATCGACGAGCAGTACTTC. This encodes CAWSPRSGGAAIDEQYF.

This clone was seen only a few times. The chain has TRBV14 and TRBJ2-3; D remains unclear. This CDR3 is 13 amino acids long. The germline V and J ends were trimmed by 0 bases and 5 bases, with 6 bases remaining between them. Germline V CDR1 and CDR2: SGHDN, FVKESK. CDR3 sequence: CASSQDPEDTQYF. The CDR3 DNA is TGTGCCAGCAGCCAAGACCCGGAAGATACGCAGTATTTT.

The genes are TRBV29-1 and TRBJ2-1, with a weak D call TRBD1 (6 bases). The CDR3 loop spans 11 amino acids. Trimming left V 7 bases short and J 12 bases short, with 16 bases between. The germline V gene has CDR1 SQVTM and CDR2 ANQGSEA. CDR3 in DNA: TGCAGCGGTCTTACAGGGTATGGGCAGTTCTTC. Its translation: CSGLTGYGQFF.

The chain combines TRBV6-5 with TRBJ2-2, with TRBD2 identical over 7 bases. Germline lookup yields CDR1 MNHEY and CDR2 SVGAGI. This CDR3 contains 14 residues. V was pared by 8 bases and J by 3 bases, with 6 bases of the junction left unmatched. CDR3 coding DNA: TGTGCCAGCTGTAGGGGAGGGGACACCGGGGAGCTGTTTTTT. It yields the protein CASCRGGDTGELFF.

This clone was seen only a few times. The V and J genes are TRBV19 and TRBJ2-7; the D gene is possibly TRBD2 (5 bases). Between the trimmed V and J ends, which lost 3 bases and 4 bases, there was a span of 13 bases. The CDR3 extends over 14 amino acids. Germline V gives CDR1 LNHDA, CDR2 SQIVND (reference sequence). CDR3 region: CASSIEAAYYEQYF. The CDR3 DNA sequence: TGTGCCAGTAGTATTGAAGCGGCCTATTACGAGCAGTACTTC.

This chain links TRBV14 with TRBJ1-1, with D hard to call. Germline CDR1 SGHDN, CDR2 FVKESK. V was cut by 2 bases and J by 0 bases, with 4 bases left in between. The CDR3 has 13 residues. The CDR3 DNA sequence: TGTGCCAGCAGCCAACAGATGAACACTGAAGCTTTCTTT. Encoded protein: CASSQQMNTEAFF.

The gene calls are TRBV18 and TRBJ1-6, with 7 bases identical to TRBD1. CDR1 is KGHSH, CDR2 LQKENI, per germline. There are 16 residues in the CDR3. V lost 5 bases, J lost 10 bases, and 14 bases stayed unmatched. In nucleotides, the CDR3 is TGTGCCAGCTCAGCCTCAAGACAGGGATCCTACTCACCCCTCCACTTT. Protein: CASSASRQGSYSPLHF.

This clone was seen only a few times. The chain combines TRBV30 with TRBJ1-2, with D possibly TRBD1 on 5 matching bases. CDR1 is GTSNPN, CDR2 SVGIG, per germline (reference sequence). The CDR3 contains 12 residues. Trimming left V 3 bases short and J 7 bases short, with 12 bases between. The CDR3 region is CAWRATVGGYTF. The CDR3 DNA is TGTGCCTGGAGGGCGACAGTGGGTGGCTACACCTTC.

This clone was recorded at least ten times. This chain links TRBV2 with TRBJ2-7; 8 bases are a match to TRBD2. J lost 2 bases, V lost 5 bases, and 8 bases had no gene match. Germline CDR1 reads SNHLY; CDR2 reads FYNNEI. The CDR3 consists of 15 residues. The CDR3 protein is CASSPTAGVTYEQYF. The DNA for the CDR3 is TGTGCCAGCAGTCCCACAGCGGGGGTAACCTACGAGCAGTACTTC.

The chain joins TRBV30 to TRBJ1-1, with D possibly matching TRBD1 (5 bases). Germline lookup yields CDR1 GTSNPN and CDR2 SVGIG (reference sequence). This CDR3 is built from 13 residues. V lost 4 bases and J lost 1, with 10 bases in between. The CDR3 loop reads CAWTYTGNTEAFF. The CDR3 coding sequence is TGTGCCTGGACTTACACAGGGAACACTGAAGCTTTCTTT.

J is TRBJ2-3 and V is TRBV28; TRBD1 might be the D (6 bases). Germline-derived CDR1 and CDR2 are MDHEN and SYDVKM. Deletions cut 7 bases from V and 0 bases from J, with 8 bases between. There are 13 residues in the CDR3. The CDR3 DNA is TGTGCCAGCATCAGGGGAAGCACAGATACGCAGTATTTT. It is translated as CASIRGSTDTQYF.

In this sample, this clone turned up many times. The chain joins TRBV5-6 to TRBJ2-3; TRBD1 matches 7 bases. CDR1 is SGHDT and CDR2 is YYEEEE in the germline V gene. With 4 bases clipped from V and 0 bases from J, the junction kept 5 bases outside the gene matches. The CDR3 runs 15 residues. The CDR3 DNA is TGTGCCAGCAGCGCGGCAGGGGGTAGCACAGATACGCAGTATTTT. It codes for CASSAAGGSTDTQYF.

The chain employs TRBV25-1 and TRBJ2-7, with D perhaps assigned TRBD1 or TRBD2 (5 bases each). The CDR3 loop spans 13 amino acids. Germline V gene sequence: CDR1 MGHDK, CDR2 SYGVNS. Deletions cut 2 bases from V and 6 bases from J, with 11 bases between. The CDR3 nucleotides are TGTGCCAGCAGTGAAGGGACGGACGGCGAGCAGTACTTC. Its protein is CASSEGTDGEQYF.